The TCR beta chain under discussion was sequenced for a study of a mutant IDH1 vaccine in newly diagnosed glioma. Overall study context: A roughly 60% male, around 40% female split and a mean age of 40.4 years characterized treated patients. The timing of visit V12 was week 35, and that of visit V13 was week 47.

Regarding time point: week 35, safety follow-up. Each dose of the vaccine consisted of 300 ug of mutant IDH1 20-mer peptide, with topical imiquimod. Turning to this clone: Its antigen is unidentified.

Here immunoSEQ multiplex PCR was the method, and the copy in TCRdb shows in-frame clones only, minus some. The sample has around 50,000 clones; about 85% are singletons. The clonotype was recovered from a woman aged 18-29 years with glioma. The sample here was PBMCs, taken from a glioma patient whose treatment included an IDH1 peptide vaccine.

The CDR3, as DNA: TGTGCCAGCAGCCCCGGGTGGGGGAACACTGAAGCTTTCTTT. It yields the protein CASSPGWGNTEAFF. This chain uses TRBV11-2 with TRBJ1-1; D remains unclear. Germline lookup yields CDR1 SGHAT and CDR2 FQNNGV. Trimming removed 5 bases at V and 1 base at J, with 11 bases between. The CDR3 loop spans 14 amino acids.